The 9 T cell receptor beta chains listed next were all sequenced from one sample in a study of a mutant IDH1 vaccine in newly diagnosed glioma. Their specific antigens are unknown. Using immunoSEQ multiplex PCR, the repertoire was profiled, and TCRdb retains in-frame clones only, with some absent. Among 10,000 to 11,000 clones listed, approximately 88% were seen once. Stated time point: week 23, last vaccination. Vaccine doses each comprised 300 ug of mutant IDH1 20-mer peptide, with topical imiquimod. Sequencing used PBMCs, obtained from a glioma patient whose treatment included an IDH1 peptide vaccine. Receptors originate from a woman between 40 and 55 years old with glioma. Some clones in this sample may be carry-over from other donors' samples.

V and J are TRBV2 and TRBJ1-2; tentative D call: TRBD1 (5 bases). The CDR3 loop spans 13 amino acids. Germline CDR1 SNHLY, CDR2 FYNNEI. Deletions cut 4 bases from V and 5 bases from J, with 11 bases between. The CDR3: CASSGGARYGYTF. The CDR3 DNA reads TGTGCCAGCAGTGGAGGGGCGAGGTATGGCTACACCTTC.

V and J are TRBV5-1 and TRBJ2-1; TRBD2 matches at 8 bases. CDR1 SGHRS and CDR2 YFSETQ come from the germline V gene. The V segment lost 0 bases and the J segment 7 bases; nucleotides outside the gene matches: 3. CDR3 length: 14 residues. CDR3 in amino acids: CASSLAGGGNEQFF. The DNA of the CDR3 is TGCGCCAGCAGCTTGGCCGGGGGGGGGAATGAGCAGTTCTTC.

The CDR3 DNA is TGTGCCAGCAGTTATTCTAGCGGGAGACCCCCTCACGAGCAGTACTTC. It codes for CASSYSSGRPPHEQYF. The chain carries TRBV27 and TRBJ2-7; TRBD2 agrees at 10 bases. V gave up 4 bases and J gave up 5 bases; unmatched junction bases: 11. CDR3 length: 16 residues. Per germline, CDR1 MNHEY and CDR2 SMNVEV (reference sequence).

This chain joins TRBV29-1 and TRBJ2-3; 9 bases are a match to TRBD2. The CDR3 consists of 17 residues. With 6 bases clipped from V and 4 bases from J, the junction kept 17 bases outside the gene matches. Germline V lookup: CDR1 SQVTM, CDR2 ANQGSEA. CDR3 sequence (DNA): TGCAGCGTGGGCGGCCTAGCGGGAAAGGTGACGGCAGATACGCAGTATTTT. Its translation is CSVGGLAGKVTADTQYF.

The chain is built from TRBV18 and TRBJ1-1; D uncertain. Germline CDR1 is KGHSH and CDR2 is LQKENI. The CDR3 is 13 residues long. The germline V and J ends were trimmed by 3 bases and 5 bases, with 10 bases remaining between them. CDR3 coding DNA: TGTGCCAGCTCACCGGTTAAGGGAACTGAAGCTTTCTTT. Encoded protein: CASSPVKGTEAFF.

V and J are TRBV4-2 and TRBJ2-7, with D unclear. There are 12 residues in the CDR3. The germline V gene encodes CDR1 LGHNA and CDR2 YNFKEQ. Trimming stripped 0 bases from V and 6 bases from J, with 6 bases between. The CDR3 sequence is CASSQEDGEQYF. In DNA form, the CDR3 reads TGTGCCAGCAGCCAAGAAGATGGCGAGCAGTACTTC.

The V gene is TRBV4-1, the J gene TRBJ2-1, with a possible D match to TRBD2 (6 bases). The CDR3 contains 15 residues. Per germline, CDR1 MGHRA and CDR2 YSYEKL. Between the trimmed V and J ends, which lost 0 bases and 3 bases, there was a span of 9 bases. CDR3 DNA: TGCGCCAGCAGCCAAGATCCGGGGGTCTACAATGAGCAGTTCTTC. It yields the protein CASSQDPGVYNEQFF.

The genes are TRBV20-1 and TRBJ2-7; no clear D. Trimming shortened V by 3 bases and J by 7 bases, and 10 bases separated the two germline ends. The germline V gene has CDR1 DFQATT and CDR2 SNEGSKA (reference sequence). The CDR3 runs 11 residues. Here the CDR3 DNA reads TGCAGTGCTAGTGCTTCCAGGGAGCAGTACTTC. Translation: CSASASREQYF.

The V call is TRBV5-1, the J call TRBJ1-2, with TRBD1 identical over 9 bases. Germline CDR1 is SGHRS and CDR2 is YFSETQ. Trimming cost V 0 bases and J 6 bases; bases outside gene matches: 3. CDR3 size: 14 residues. The CDR3 DNA follows: TGCGCCAGCAGCTTGGGGACAGGGGAGCATGGCTACACCTTC. It codes for CASSLGTGEHGYTF.